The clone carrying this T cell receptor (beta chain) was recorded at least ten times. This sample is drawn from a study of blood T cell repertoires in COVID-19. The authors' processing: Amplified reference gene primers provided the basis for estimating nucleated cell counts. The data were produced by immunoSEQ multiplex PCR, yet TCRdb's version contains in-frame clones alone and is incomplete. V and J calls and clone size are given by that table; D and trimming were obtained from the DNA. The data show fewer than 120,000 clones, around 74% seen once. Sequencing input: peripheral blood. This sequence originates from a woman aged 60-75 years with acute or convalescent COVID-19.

The CDR3 coding sequence is TGTGCCAGCAGCTTACCTCAGGAGGGTGAGCAGTTCTTC. Its translation: CASSLPQEGEQFF. The chain employs TRBV7-9 and TRBJ2-1; a weak D match, TRBD2 (6 bases). The germline gives CDR1 SEHNR, CDR2 FQNEAQ (reference sequence). The CDR3 is 13 residues long. Trimming left V 2 bases short and J 9 bases short, with 11 bases between.